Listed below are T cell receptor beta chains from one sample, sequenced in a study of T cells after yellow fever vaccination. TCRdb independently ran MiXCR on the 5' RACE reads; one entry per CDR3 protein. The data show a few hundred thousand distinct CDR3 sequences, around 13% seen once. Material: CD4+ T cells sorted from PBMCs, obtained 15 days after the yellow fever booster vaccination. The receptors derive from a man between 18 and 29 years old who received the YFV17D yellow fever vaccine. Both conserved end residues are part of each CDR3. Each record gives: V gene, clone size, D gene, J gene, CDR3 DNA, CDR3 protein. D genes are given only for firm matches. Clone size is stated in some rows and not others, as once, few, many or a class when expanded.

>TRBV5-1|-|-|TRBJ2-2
TGCGCCAGCAGCACCGGGGCGAACACCGGGGAGCTGTTTTTT
CASSTGANTGELFF
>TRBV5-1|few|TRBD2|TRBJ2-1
TGCGCCAGCAGCTTTGATAGCGGGGAAGACAATGAGCAGTTCTTC
CASSFDSGEDNEQFF
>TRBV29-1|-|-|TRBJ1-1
TGCAGCGCACTAAGGTTCGGGGAGGCCACTGAAGCTTTCTTT
CSALRFGEATEAFF
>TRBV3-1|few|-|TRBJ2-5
TGTGCCAGCACGGTATCTGGCGGGGCATGGGGTTTGGAGACCCAGTACTTC
CASTVSGGAWGLETQYF
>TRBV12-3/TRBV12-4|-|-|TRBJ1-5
TGTGCCAGTCGACTTGGGGGGATTCGCAATCAGCCCCAGCATTTT
CASRLGGIRNQPQHF
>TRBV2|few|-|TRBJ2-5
TGTGCCAGCAGTGAACGCTCAGACAGAGACCCATCCCGAATCCAGTACTTC
CASSERSDRDPSRIQYF
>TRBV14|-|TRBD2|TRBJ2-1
TGTGCCAGCAGCCACCGGCGGGGGGCTAGGTGGTACAATGAGCAGTTCTTC
CASSHRRGARWYNEQFF
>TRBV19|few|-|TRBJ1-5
TGTGCCAGTAGTATGGGAAGGGTAGGGGAACAGCCCCAGCATTTT
CASSMGRVGEQPQHF
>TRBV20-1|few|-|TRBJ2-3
TGCAGCTCAAGGAGGGACACAGATACGCAGTATTTT
CSSRRDTDTQYF
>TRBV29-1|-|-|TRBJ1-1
TGCAGCGTTGAGAGACAGTCTAACACTGAAGCTTTCTTT
CSVERQSNTEAFF
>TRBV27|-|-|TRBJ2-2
TGTGCCAGCAGGAGGGACGTCGCCGGGGAGCTGTTTTTT
CASRRDVAGELFF
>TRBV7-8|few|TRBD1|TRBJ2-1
TGTGCCAGCAGCTCGCAACCGACAGGGAATGAGCAGTTCTTC
CASSSQPTGNEQFF
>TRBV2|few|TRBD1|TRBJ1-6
TGTGCCAGCACCGACAGGGGAAAAGGATCACCCCTCCACTTT
CASTDRGKGSPLHF
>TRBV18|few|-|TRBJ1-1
TGTGCCAGCTCACCGACTCAAGGCGGTGGGAACACTGAAGCTTTCTTT
CASSPTQGGGNTEAFF
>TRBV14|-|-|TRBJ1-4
TGTGCCAGCAGCCAAGTGGGAAGTCTGAAAAAACTGTTTTTT
CASSQVGSLKKLFF
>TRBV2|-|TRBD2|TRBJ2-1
TGTGCCAGCAGTGAAACTAGCGGAAACAATGAGCAGTTCTTC
CASSETSGNNEQFF
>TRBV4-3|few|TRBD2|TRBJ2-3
TGCGCCAGCAGCCGCGGGACTAGCGGGAACACAGATACGCAGTATTTT
CASSRGTSGNTDTQYF
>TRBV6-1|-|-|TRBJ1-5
TGTGCCAGCAACCGAGGATATAGCAATCAGCCCCAGCATTTT
CASNRGYSNQPQHF
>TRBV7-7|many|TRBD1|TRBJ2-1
TGTGCTAGCAGCCAGACAGGGAGCTCCTACAATGAGCAGTTCTTC
CASSQTGSSYNEQFF
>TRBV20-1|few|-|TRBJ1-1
TGCAGTGCAAAGGACAGTCCGAACACTGAAGCTTTCTTT
CSAKDSPNTEAFF
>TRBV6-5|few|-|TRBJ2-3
TGTGCCAGCAGTTACTCCGCAGGGTTGAGGGCAGATACGCAGTATTTT
CASSYSAGLRADTQYF
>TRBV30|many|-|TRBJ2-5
TGTGCCTGGGGACGAGAGACCCAGTACTTC
CAWGRETQYF
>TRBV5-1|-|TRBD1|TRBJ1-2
TGCGCCAGCAGCTTGGATGCAGGGGGTTACACCTTC
CASSLDAGGYTF
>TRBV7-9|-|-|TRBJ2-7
TGTGCCAGCAGCCGGGGTAGGAACGAGCAGTACTTC
CASSRGRNEQYF
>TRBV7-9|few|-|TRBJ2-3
TGTGCCAGCAGCTCGCCGGGAGCTAGCACAGATACGCAGTATTTT
CASSSPGASTDTQYF
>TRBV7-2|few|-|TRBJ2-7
TGTGCCAGCAGCTTAGGGCGTGGTGGGGAGCAGTACTTC
CASSLGRGGEQYF
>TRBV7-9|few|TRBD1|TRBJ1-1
TGTGCCAGCAGCTCGGGACAGGGGCTAGCTACTGAAGCTTTCTTT
CASSSGQGLATEAFF
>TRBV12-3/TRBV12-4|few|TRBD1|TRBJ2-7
TGTGCCAGCAGTGCCCGGGACAGGGGGAACCACGAGCAGTACTTC
CASSARDRGNHEQYF
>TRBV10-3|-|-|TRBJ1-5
TGTGCCATCAGTGAGTCCTCCACAGGGAGGCAGCCCCAGCATTTT
CAISESSTGRQPQHF
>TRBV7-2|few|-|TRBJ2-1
TGTGCCAGCAGCGCCACTAGATCCCCCTACAATGAGCAGTTCTTC
CASSATRSPYNEQFF
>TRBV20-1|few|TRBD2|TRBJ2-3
TGCAGTGCCGCCCCAGCGGGGGGAGGTACGCAGTATTTT
CSAAPAGGGTQYF
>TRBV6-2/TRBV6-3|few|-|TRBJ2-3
TGTGCCAGCTCTACCGGGACAGATACGCAGTATTTT
CASSTGTDTQYF
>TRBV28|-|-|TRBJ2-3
TGTGCCAGCGGTCTAGGCACTGGCACAGATACGCAGTATTTT
CASGLGTGTDTQYF
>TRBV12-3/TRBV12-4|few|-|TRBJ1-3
TGTGCCAGCAGGAAGACAGCGTCTGGAAACACCATATATTTT
CASRKTASGNTIYF
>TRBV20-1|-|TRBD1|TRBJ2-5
TGCAGTGCCCGGACAGGGGGAGAGACCCAGTACTTC
CSARTGGETQYF
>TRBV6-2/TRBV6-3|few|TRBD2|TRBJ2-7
TGTGCCAGCAGCAATACCGGGACTAGCGGATCCTACGAGCAGTACTTC
CASSNTGTSGSYEQYF
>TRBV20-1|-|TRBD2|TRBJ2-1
TGCAGTGTTGTAGGGCGGGGGGCCCCTGAGCAGTTCTTC
CSVVGRGAPEQFF
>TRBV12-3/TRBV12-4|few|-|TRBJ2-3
TGTGCCAGCAGCACCGGGACGCCCCGCGGTACGCAGTATTTT
CASSTGTPRGTQYF
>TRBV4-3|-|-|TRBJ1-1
TGCGCCAGCAGCCAAGAGAGGAGACTTTTGACTGAAGCTTTCTTT
CASSQERRLLTEAFF
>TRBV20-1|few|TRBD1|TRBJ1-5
TGCAGTGCTAGGTTAGGGGGCGGTCAGCCCCAGCATTTT
CSARLGGGQPQHF
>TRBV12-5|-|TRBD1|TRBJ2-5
TGTGCTAGTGGTTTGGTCCTCGGACAGGGAGGCTACCAAGAGACCCAGTACTTC
CASGLVLGQGGYQETQYF
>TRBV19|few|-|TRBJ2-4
TGTGCCAGTACCTCAAGGGTACAGGGAGGCTTGAACATTCAGTACTTC
CASTSRVQGGLNIQYF
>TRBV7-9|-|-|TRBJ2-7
TGTGCCAGCAGCTTACAGGTGGCCTCCTACGAGCAGTACTTC
CASSLQVASYEQYF
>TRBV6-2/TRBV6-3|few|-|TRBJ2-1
TGTGCCAGCAGCTCTTTCCCCCTCGGGGAGTACAATGAGCAGTTCTTC
CASSSFPLGEYNEQFF
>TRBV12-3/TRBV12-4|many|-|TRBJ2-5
TGTGCCAGCAGTTTGGGGCGAAGAGAGACCCAGTACTTC
CASSLGRRETQYF
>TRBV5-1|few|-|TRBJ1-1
TGCGCCAGCAGCTCAGGGGAGGACACTGAAGCTTTCTTT
CASSSGEDTEAFF
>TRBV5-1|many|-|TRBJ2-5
TGCGCCAGCCGACTTGAGGGGGAGACCCAGTACTTC
CASRLEGETQYF
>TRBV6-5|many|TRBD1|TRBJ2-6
TGTGCCAGCAGCCTCGGCCGGTATGGGACAGGTTCCTTCGGGGCCAACGTCCTGACTTTC
CASSLGRYGTGSFGANVLTF